These 3 T cell receptor beta chains came from one sample sequenced in a study of cytomegalovirus exposure and HLA in healthy donors. Both 60 Vbeta primers and 13 Jbeta primers went into the PCR. TCRdb's copy holds only in-frame clones and misses some; the assay was immunoSEQ multiplex PCR. The sample gives some 110,000 clones, around 70% of which show up once; around a tenth is in the top ten. The sample consisted of PBMCs. The receptors were gathered from a woman aged 45-65 years in good health and CMV-seropositive.

The V and J genes are TRBV6-1 and TRBJ2-1; 8 positions match TRBD2. The CDR3 has 15 residues. The junction had 14 bases not matched to a gene; V was cut back by 9 bases and J by 7 bases. Germline V lookup: CDR1 MNHNS, CDR2 SASEGT. The CDR3 loop is CASGGLSGILNEQFF. DNA for the CDR3: TGTGCCAGTGGGGGACTTAGCGGGATATTGAATGAGCAGTTCTTC.

This clone has just one count. This rearrangement joins TRBV27 to TRBJ2-1; the D gene is possibly TRBD1 (6 bases). This CDR3 is 18 amino acids long. Germline lookup yields CDR1 MNHEY and CDR2 SMNVEV (reference sequence). Trimming shortened V by 8 bases and J by 0 bases, and 23 bases separated the two germline ends. The CDR3 DNA sequence: TGTGCCAGCCGCACCGGGACACAGACCCCAAGCTCCTACAATGAGCAGTTCTTC. This codes for CASRTGTQTPSSYNEQFF.

This chain links TRBV19 with TRBJ1-2, with 9 nucleotides matching TRBD1. The CDR3 covers 17 residues. CDR1 LNHDA and CDR2 SQIVND come from the germline V gene (reference sequence). V lost 5 bases to trimming and J lost 4 bases; unmatched junction nucleotides: 14. The CDR3 loop reads CASSGGTGPRGLYGYTF. In DNA form, the CDR3 reads TGTGCCAGTAGTGGGGGGACAGGGCCCAGGGGGCTCTATGGCTACACCTTC.